Below are 6 T cell receptor beta chains sequenced from a single sample in a study of CD8 T cells in Susac syndrome. Roughly 0.5 to 1 ug RNA was reverse transcribed with random hexamers. MiXCR was run by TCRdb on the immunoSEQ multiplex PCR reads, yielding one entry per CDR3 protein. The sample lists 250,000 to 350,000 distinct CDR3 sequences, about 88% occurring once. Sequencing was carried out using CD8+ T cells from PBMCs. The origin of the receptors is a human donor with multiple sclerosis.

This chain uses TRBV7-9 with TRBJ2-5; D is perhaps TRBD2 (6 bases). The CDR3 loop spans 14 amino acids. V lost 0 bases, J lost 5 bases, and 10 bases lay in between. Germline-derived CDR1 and CDR2 are SEHNR and FQNEAQ (reference sequence). The CDR3 here is CASSLATSRETQYF. The CDR3 nucleotides read TGTGCCAGCAGCTTAGCCACTAGCCGGGAGACCCAGTACTTC.

The rearrangement links TRBV12-3 or TRBV12-4 to TRBJ2-7, with TRBD2 matching over 10 bases. J gave up 2 bases and V 3 bases, and 4 bases lay outside the gene matches. This CDR3 region has 15 residues. In DNA, the CDR3 is TGTGCCAGCAGTTTGGGTAGCGGGAGGCCCTACGAGCAGTACTTC. Translation: CASSLGSGRPYEQYF.

This rearrangement joins TRBV6-1 to TRBJ2-1; 8 nucleotides line up with TRBD2. CDR3 length equals 17 residues. J was trimmed by 3 bases and V by 6 bases; bases with no gene match: 13. The germline V gene encodes CDR1 MNHNS and CDR2 SASEGT. The CDR3 region is CASSLSGEREFYNEQFF. DNA of the CDR3: TGTGCCAGCAGCCTCTCCGGGGAGCGGGAGTTCTACAATGAGCAGTTCTTC.

In its sample, this clonotype was seen a few times. The chain uses TRBV6-1 and TRBJ1-1; D possibly corresponds to TRBD1 (5 bases). V was trimmed by 5 bases and J by 5 bases, leaving 18 bases between them. CDR3 length equals 15 residues. Germline CDR1 reads MNHNS; CDR2 reads SASEGT. The CDR3 loop is CASSLQGLPGTEAFF. The CDR3 nucleotides are TGTGCCAGCAGTCTGCAGGGACTACCAGGAACTGAAGCTTTCTTT.

This sequence joins TRBV6-4 and TRBJ2-7; TRBD2 matches 8 bases. The germline gives CDR1 MRHNA, CDR2 SNTAGT. The length of the CDR3 is 15 residues. With 3 bases clipped from V and 3 bases from J, the junction kept 7 bases outside the gene matches. As DNA, the CDR3 is TGTGCCAGCAGTGATCAAGCGGGAGATCTCTACGAGCAGTACTTC. It codes for CASSDQAGDLYEQYF.

The V and J genes are TRBV11-2 and TRBJ1-2, with 7 bases aligning to TRBD1. The germline V gene has CDR1 SGHAT and CDR2 FQNNGV. This CDR3 comprises 14 residues. Trimming cost V 3 bases and J 8 bases; bases outside gene matches: 9. CDR3 region: CASSLGGGSGGYTF. CDR3 sequence (DNA): TGTGCCAGCAGCTTGGGAGGGGGCTCAGGGGGCTACACCTTC. Full variable domain (outside the CDR3, taken from reference TRBV11-2 and TRBJ1-2): EAGVAQSPRYKIIEKRQSVAFWCNPISGHATLYWYQQILGQGPKLLIQFQNNGVVDDSQLPKDRFSAERLKGVDSTLKIQPAKLEDSAVYLCASSLGGGSGGYTFGSGTRLTVV.